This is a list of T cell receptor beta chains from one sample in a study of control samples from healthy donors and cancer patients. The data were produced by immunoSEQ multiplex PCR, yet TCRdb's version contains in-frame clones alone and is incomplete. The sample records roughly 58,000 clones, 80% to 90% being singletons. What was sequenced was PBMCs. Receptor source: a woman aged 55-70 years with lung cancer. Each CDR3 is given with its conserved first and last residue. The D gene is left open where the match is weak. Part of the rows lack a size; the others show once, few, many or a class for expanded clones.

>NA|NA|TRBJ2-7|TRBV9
CASSETDRYEQYF
TGTGCCAGCAGCGAGACCGACAGATACGAGCAGTACTTC
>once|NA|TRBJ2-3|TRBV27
CASSLYRTSTDTQYF
TGTGCCAGCAGTTTATACCGGACTAGCACAGATACGCAGTATTTT
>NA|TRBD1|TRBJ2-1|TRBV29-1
CSVDRDRDGEQFF
TGCAGCGTTGACAGGGACAGGGATGGAGAGCAGTTCTTC
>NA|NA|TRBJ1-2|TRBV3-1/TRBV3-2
CASSQLGQPNYGYTF
TGTGCCAGCAGCCAACTAGGACAGCCTAACTATGGCTACACCTTC
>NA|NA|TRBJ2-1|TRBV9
CASSNGLENEQFF
TGTGCCAGCAGCAACGGGTTGGAGAATGAGCAGTTCTTC
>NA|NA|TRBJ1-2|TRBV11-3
CASSASGLTGGYTF
TGTGCCAGCAGCGCCTCCGGGCTAACCGGAGGCTACACCTTC
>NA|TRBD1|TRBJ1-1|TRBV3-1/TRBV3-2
CASSLTRGTVNTEAFF
TGTGCCAGCAGCCTTACCCGCGGGACAGTGAACACTGAAGCTTTCTTT
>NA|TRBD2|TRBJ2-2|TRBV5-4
CASSQLGLAGVRTGELFF
TGTGCCAGCAGCCAGCTGGGACTAGCGGGGGTCCGGACCGGGGAGCTGTTTTTT
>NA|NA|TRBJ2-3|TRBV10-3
CAISAWADTDTQYF
TGTGCCATCAGTGCATGGGCCGACACAGATACGCAGTATTTT
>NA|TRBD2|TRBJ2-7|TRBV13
CASSLGLGTSGRGEQYF
TGTGCCAGCAGCCTAGGCCTAGGGACTAGCGGGAGAGGTGAGCAGTACTTC
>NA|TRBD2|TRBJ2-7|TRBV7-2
CASSSLAGVVEQYF
TGTGCCAGCAGCTCTTTAGCGGGGGTGGTCGAGCAGTACTTC
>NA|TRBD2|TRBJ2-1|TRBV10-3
CAVGGGFYNEQFF
TGTGCCGTCGGCGGGGGTTTTTACAATGAGCAGTTCTTC
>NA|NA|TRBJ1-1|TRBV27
CASRPRGGGTEAFF
TGTGCCAGCAGGCCGCGGGGGGGAGGAACTGAAGCTTTCTTT
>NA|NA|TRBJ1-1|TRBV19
CASSKQGQTLLTEAFF
TGTGCCAGTAGTAAACAGGGACAAACCCTGCTCACTGAAGCTTTCTTT
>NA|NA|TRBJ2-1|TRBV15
CATSRSGTSSTNEQFF
TGTGCCACCAGCAGGTCCGGGACTTCCTCTACAAATGAGCAGTTCTTC
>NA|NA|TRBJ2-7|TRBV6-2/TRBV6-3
CASSFGISSYEQYF
TGTGCCAGCAGCTTCGGGATTAGCTCCTACGAGCAGTACTTC
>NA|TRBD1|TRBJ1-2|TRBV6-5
CASSRTGGNYGYTF
TGTGCCAGCAGTCGAACAGGGGGTAACTATGGCTACACCTTC
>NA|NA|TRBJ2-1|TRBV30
CAWSVLGGNGEQFF
TGTGCCTGGAGTGTACTTGGCGGGAACGGTGAGCAGTTCTTC
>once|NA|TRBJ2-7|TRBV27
CASSLTQGTTSEQYF
TGTGCCAGCAGTTTAACACAGGGAACCACCTCCGAGCAGTACTTC
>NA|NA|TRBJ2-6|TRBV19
CASTSGAGANVLTF
TGTGCCAGTACCTCGGGGGCTGGGGCCAACGTCCTGACTTTC
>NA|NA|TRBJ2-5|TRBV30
CAWSVRSGETQYF
TGTGCCTGGAGTGTACGGAGTGGAGAGACCCAGTACTTC
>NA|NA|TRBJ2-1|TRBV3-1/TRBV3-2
CASSQVDSGQFF
TGTGCCAGCAGCCAAGTGGACAGCGGACAGTTCTTC
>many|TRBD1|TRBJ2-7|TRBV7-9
CASSPTGGYEQYF
TGTGCCAGCAGCCCTACAGGGGGATACGAGCAGTACTTC
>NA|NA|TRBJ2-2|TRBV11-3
CASSSRAGNTGELFF
TGTGCCAGCAGCTCCAGGGCGGGGAACACCGGGGAGCTGTTTTTT
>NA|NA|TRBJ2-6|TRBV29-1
CSVRGSETSSGANVLTF
TGCAGCGTTAGGGGGTCAGAGACTAGCTCTGGGGCCAACGTCCTGACTTTC
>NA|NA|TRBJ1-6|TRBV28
CASRALAPLHF
TGTGCCAGCAGGGCGTTAGCACCCCTCCACTTT
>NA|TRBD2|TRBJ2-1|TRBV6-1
CASSASGTRIRNEQFF
TGTGCCAGCAGTGCCTCCGGGACTAGAATTCGCAATGAGCAGTTCTTC
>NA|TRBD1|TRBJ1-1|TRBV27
CASSPQVGQGNTEAFF
TGTGCCAGCAGTCCTCAAGTGGGACAGGGAAACACTGAAGCTTTCTTT
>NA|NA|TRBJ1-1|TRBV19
CAIRSVDGGYTEAFF
TGTGCCATCCGATCGGTGGACGGGGGGTACACTGAAGCTTTCTTT
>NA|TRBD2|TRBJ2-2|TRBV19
CASSSGLAGMSAAGELFF
TGTGCCAGTAGTTCTGGACTAGCAGGGATGTCAGCGGCCGGGGAGCTGTTTTTT
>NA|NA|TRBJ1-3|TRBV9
CASSPGLGNTIYF
TGTGCCAGCAGCCCAGGGCTTGGAAACACCATATATTTT
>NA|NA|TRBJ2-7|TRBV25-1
CASNSRGGTGEQYF
TGTGCCAGCAATAGTAGGGGAGGTACGGGAGAGCAGTACTTC
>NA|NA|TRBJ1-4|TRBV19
CASSIDGRGGEKLFF
TGTGCCAGTAGTATAGACGGCAGGGGAGGTGAAAAACTGTTTTTT
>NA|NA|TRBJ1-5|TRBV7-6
CASSLGSAGNQPQHF
TGTGCCAGCAGCTTAGGTTCCGCAGGCAATCAGCCCCAGCATTTT
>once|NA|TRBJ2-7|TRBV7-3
CASSLGGGQGEQYF
TGTGCCAGCAGCCTCGGGGGAGGTCAAGGCGAGCAGTACTTC
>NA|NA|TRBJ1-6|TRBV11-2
CASSLGPLLQGPLHF
TGTGCCAGCAGCCTCGGACCGCTACTCCAGGGGCCCCTCCACTTT
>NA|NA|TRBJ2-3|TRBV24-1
CATSDASDTDTQYF
TGTGCCACCAGTGACGCTAGCGACACAGATACGCAGTATTTT
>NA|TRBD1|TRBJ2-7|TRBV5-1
CASSSGQGIYEQYF
TGCGCCAGCAGCTCGGGACAGGGGATCTACGAGCAGTACTTC
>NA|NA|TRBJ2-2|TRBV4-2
CASSQNGGNTGELFF
TGTGCCAGCAGCCAAAACGGGGGGAACACCGGGGAGCTGTTTTTT
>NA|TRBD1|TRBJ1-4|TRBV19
CASSLTGSREKLFF
TGTGCCAGTAGCTTGACAGGGTCGAGGGAAAAACTGTTTTTT
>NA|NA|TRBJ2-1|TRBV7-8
CASSVQGSYNEQFF
TGTGCCAGCAGCGTCCAGGGCTCCTACAATGAGCAGTTCTTC
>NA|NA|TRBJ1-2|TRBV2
CASSAYGTKNFYTF
TGTGCCAGCAGTGCCTACGGGACAAAGAACTTTTACACCTTC
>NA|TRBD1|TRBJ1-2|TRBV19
CASSVGQGAEYGYTF
TGTGCCAGTAGTGTCGGACAGGGGGCAGAGTATGGCTACACCTTC
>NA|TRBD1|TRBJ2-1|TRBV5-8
CASSNNPGQYNEQFF
TGTGCCAGCAGCAACAATCCGGGACAGTACAATGAGCAGTTCTTC
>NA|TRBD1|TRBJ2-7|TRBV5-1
CASSFGGQDYEQYF
TGCGCCAGCAGCTTCGGGGGACAGGACTACGAGCAGTACTTC
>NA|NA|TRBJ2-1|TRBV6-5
CASSYSVLVQYNEQFF
TGTGCCAGCAGTTACTCTGTTCTAGTCCAATACAATGAGCAGTTCTTC
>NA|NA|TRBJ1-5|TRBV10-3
CAISESSVGFQPQHF
TGTGCCATCAGTGAGTCGTCGGTGGGTTTTCAGCCCCAGCATTTT
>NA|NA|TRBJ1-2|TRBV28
CASSLSGVTANYGYTF
TGTGCCAGCAGTTTATCAGGGGTCACCGCTAACTATGGCTACACCTTC
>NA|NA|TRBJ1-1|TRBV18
CASSSGTDTEAFF
TGTGCCAGCTCATCCGGGACGGACACTGAAGCTTTCTTT
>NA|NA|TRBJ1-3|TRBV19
CASTRLTGRNTIYF
TGTGCCAGTACCCGCTTAACAGGGAGAAACACCATATATTTT
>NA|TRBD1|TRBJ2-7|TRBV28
CASQMGQAYEQYF
TGTGCCAGCCAAATGGGACAGGCCTACGAGCAGTACTTC
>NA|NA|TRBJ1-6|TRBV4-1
CASSLPSGGNSPLHF
TGCGCCAGCAGCCTCCCCTCGGGGGGGAATTCACCCCTCCACTTT
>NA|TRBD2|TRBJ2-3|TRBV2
CASSEVLLAGSDTQYF
TGTGCCAGCAGTGAGGTCTTACTAGCGGGGTCAGATACGCAGTATTTT
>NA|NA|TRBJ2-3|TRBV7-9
CASSLGPSGVTDTQYF
TGTGCCAGCAGCTTGGGCCCCAGTGGGGTCACAGATACGCAGTATTTT
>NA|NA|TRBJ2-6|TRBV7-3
CASSHLRSGPQSGANVLTF
TGTGCCAGCAGTCATTTGCGCAGCGGGCCCCAATCTGGGGCCAACGTCCTGACTTTC
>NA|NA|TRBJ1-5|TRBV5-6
CASSLLGVSNQPQHF
TGTGCCAGCAGCTTGCTTGGTGTGAGCAATCAGCCCCAGCATTTT
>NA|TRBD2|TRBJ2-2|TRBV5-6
CASSPRRTSGGAGTGELFF
TGTGCCAGCAGCCCGCGCAGGACTAGCGGGGGGGCAGGCACCGGGGAGCTGTTTTTT
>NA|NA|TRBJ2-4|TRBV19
CASSFPPLGAKNIQYF
TGTGCCAGTAGTTTCCCCCCGTTGGGAGCCAAAAACATTCAGTACTTC
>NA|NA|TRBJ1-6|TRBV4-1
CASSQDIRDGQIFF
TGCGCCAGCAGCCAAGACATCCGGGACGGGCAAATTTTCTTT
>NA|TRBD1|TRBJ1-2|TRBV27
CASSYHAGTGSFGYTF
TGTGCCAGCAGTTACCACGCCGGGACAGGGTCTTTCGGCTACACCTTC